This T cell receptor beta chain emerged from a study of blood T cell repertoires in COVID-19 (dated by TCRdb to 2020 to 2021). Context from the whole study: The collaborator samples originated in the United States, Italy and Spain and spanned the acute and convalescent phases of COVID-19. Where available, HLA class I and class II types were obtained from metadata supplied by the sample provider rather than from assay-based typing. The samples were drawn from the first 160 participants of the ongoing ImmuneRACE study and from 950 to 1,500 subjects provided by 6 global collaborators. The repertoires were released in a freely available public database meant as a resource for research on the immune response to SARS-CoV-2. The prospective study material was composed of cDNA or gDNA derived from T cells, B-cell-depleted T cells, or PBMCs. Subjects who had been exposed to COVID-19, were actively infected with it, or had recovered from it provided the deeply sampled blood TCRbeta repertoires that made up the dataset. Sample metadata almost always included a de-identified subject ID, COVID-19 status, age in years and sex. What the authors observed across the whole study: Clinical and demographic metadata were provided uncurated, with the amount varying by source and participant.

One collaborating source in Seattle enrolled patients while the patients were actively infected and followed the patients over time throughout the course of disease. The collaborating institutions used their own protocols to collect whole blood in K2EDTA tubes. For TCRbeta analysis, collaborators shipped samples in one of three forms: frozen whole blood, isolated PBMCs, or DNA extracted from either of those sample types. To note about this clone: The antigen it binds to is not known. Base qualities are not at hand, and no much larger clone is one base apart.

TCRbeta CDR3 regions were amplified from genomic DNA by means of the immunoSEQ Assay, a bias-controlled multiplex PCR. Under the source paper's analysis protocol: Within the assay, amplification of reference gene primers was used to estimate how many nucleated cells each sample contained. Sequence reads were collapsed and filtered to measure the absolute abundance of every unique TCRbeta CDR3 rearrangement. For each sample, productive Simpson clonality was calculated as the square root of Simpson's diversity index across productive rearrangements. This immuneACCESS table, as held by TCRdb, lists in-frame sequences with V and J called but not all clones. Of the missing ones, under half trace to an unresolved V gene in checked studies; the others have no known cause. V and J calls and clone size come straight from that table; D and trimming were deduced from the DNA. The table for this sample lists about 220,000 clones; more than 75% of them were counted only once. Roughly 5.5% of the sample rests with the top ten.

Between the V and J ends, shortened by 5 bases and 6 bases respectively, the junction contains 17 bases. From a lookup of the germline V gene, CDR1 and CDR2 are SGHVS and FNYEAQ. The CDR3, cysteine through phenylalanine, is 15 amino acids long. The CDR3 DNA has 45 bases and is translated from base 1. Sequenced material: peripheral blood. This TCR was recovered from a woman between 70 and 85 years old with COVID-19, enrolled during active disease. The chain uses TRBV7-6 and TRBJ2-1; 6 matching bases give a weak D call of TRBD2. The nucleotide sequence is TGTGCCAGCAGCGTGGGGGGACCCGCCGGCAATGAGCAGTTCTTC. Its protein is CASSVGGPAGNEQFF.